Following are 2 T cell receptor beta chains from one sample sequenced in a study of blood T cell repertoires in COVID-19. Using immunoSEQ multiplex PCR, the repertoire was profiled, and TCRdb retains in-frame clones only, with some absent. The sample shows 150,000 to 200,000 clones, less than 85% of them seen only once. The sequenced sample consisted of PBMCs or T cells enriched from blood (not recorded which). These receptors were collected from a woman aged 60-75 years with acute COVID-19.

V usage is TRBV28 and J usage is TRBJ2-1; 8 bases are a match to TRBD1. The V and J ends lost 6 bases and 6 bases, in that order; junction bases with no gene match: 10. Looked up from germline, CDR1 is MDHEN and CDR2 is SYDVKM. CDR3 length: 15 residues. CDR3 in amino acids: CASSPDRGGGNEQFF. CDR3 bases: TGTGCCAGCAGCCCTGACAGGGGAGGAGGCAATGAGCAGTTCTTC.

There are a few counts of this clone. The rearrangement joins TRBV9 to TRBJ1-3; no clear D gene. The CDR3 spans 14 residues. V was cut by 0 bases and J by 0 bases, with 4 bases left in between. The germline V gene has CDR1 SGDLS and CDR2 YYNGEE. The DNA of the CDR3 is TGTGCCAGCAGCGTAGAGCTCTCTGGAAACACCATATATTTT. Protein: CASSVELSGNTIYF.